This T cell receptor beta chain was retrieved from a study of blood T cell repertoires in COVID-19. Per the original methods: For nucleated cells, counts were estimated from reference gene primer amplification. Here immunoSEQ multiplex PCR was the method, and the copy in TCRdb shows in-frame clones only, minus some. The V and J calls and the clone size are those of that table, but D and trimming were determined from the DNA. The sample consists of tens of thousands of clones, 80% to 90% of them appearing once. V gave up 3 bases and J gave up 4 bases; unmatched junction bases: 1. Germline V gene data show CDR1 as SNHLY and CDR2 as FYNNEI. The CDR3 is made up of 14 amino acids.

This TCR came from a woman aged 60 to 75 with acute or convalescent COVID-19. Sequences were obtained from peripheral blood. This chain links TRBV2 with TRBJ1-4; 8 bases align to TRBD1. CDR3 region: CASSDRGLNEKLFF. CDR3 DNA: TGTGCCAGCAGTGACAGGGGGCTTAATGAAAAACTGTTTTTT.